The clone carrying this T cell receptor (beta chain) turned up a few times. These data originate in a study of control samples from healthy donors and cancer patients. The germline CDR1 and CDR2 sequences are SGHNT and YENEEA. V shed 2 bases, J shed 8 bases, and the junction held 4 bases outside the gene matches. The CDR3 covers 15 residues. Clones were sequenced by immunoSEQ multiplex PCR, and TCRdb holds only the in-frame ones, with some missing. The sample has approximately 89,000 clones, over 75% seen once; the top ten hold roughly a fifth. The sequence came from a man aged 50-60 years in good health. V is TRBV11-3 and J is TRBJ2-4; 12 bases agree with TRBD2. The material sequenced was blood. The CDR3 region has the DNA TGTGCCAGCAGCTTAAGACTAGCGGGAGTGTACATTCAGTACTTC. Translated: CASSLRLAGVYIQYF.